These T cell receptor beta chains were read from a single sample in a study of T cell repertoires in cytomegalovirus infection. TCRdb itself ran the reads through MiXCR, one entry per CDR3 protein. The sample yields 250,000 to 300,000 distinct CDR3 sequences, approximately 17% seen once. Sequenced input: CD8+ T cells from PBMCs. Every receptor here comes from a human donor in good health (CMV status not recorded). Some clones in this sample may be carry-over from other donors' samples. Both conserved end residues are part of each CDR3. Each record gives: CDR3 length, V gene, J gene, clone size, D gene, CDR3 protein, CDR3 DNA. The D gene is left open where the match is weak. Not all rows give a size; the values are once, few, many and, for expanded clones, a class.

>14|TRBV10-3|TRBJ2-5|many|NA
CAISESQGGETQYF
TGTGCCATCAGTGAGTCACAGGGTGGAGAGACCCAGTACTTC
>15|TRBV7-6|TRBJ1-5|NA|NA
CASSPGTIDDQPQHF
TGTGCTAGCAGCCCCGGGACAATAGACGATCAGCCCCAGCATTTT
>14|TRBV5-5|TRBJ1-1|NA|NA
CASSRDGGAAEAFF
TGTGCCAGCAGCCGAGACGGCGGGGCCGCTGAAGCTTTCTTT
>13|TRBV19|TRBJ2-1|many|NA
CASSIQEGDEQFF
TGTGCCAGTAGTATTCAGGAAGGCGATGAGCAGTTCTTC
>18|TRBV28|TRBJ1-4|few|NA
CASSFNLRTYATNEKLFF
TGTGCCAGCAGTTTTAATCTCAGAACCTACGCAACTAATGAAAAACTGTTTTTT
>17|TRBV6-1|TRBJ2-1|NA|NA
CASSSNPVGYTYNEQFF
TGTGCCAGCAGTTCCAACCCGGTGGGGTATACCTACAATGAGCAGTTCTTC
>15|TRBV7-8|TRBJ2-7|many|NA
CASSLAVKNSYEQYF
TGTGCCAGCAGCTTAGCGGTGAAGAACTCCTACGAGCAGTACTTC
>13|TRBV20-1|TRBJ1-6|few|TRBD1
CSATPGGVSPLHF
TGCAGTGCAACCCCAGGGGGCGTCTCACCCCTCCACTTT
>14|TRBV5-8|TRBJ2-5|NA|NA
CASQRKGGQETQYF
TGTGCCAGCCAAAGGAAGGGGGGTCAAGAGACCCAGTACTTC
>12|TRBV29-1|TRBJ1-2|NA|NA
CSVEKGLHGYTF
TGCAGCGTTGAGAAGGGCCTCCATGGCTACACCTTC
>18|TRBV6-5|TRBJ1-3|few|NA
CASSYGEGPASAGNTIYF
TGTGCCAGCAGTTACGGAGAGGGGCCGGCCTCGGCTGGAAACACCATATATTTT
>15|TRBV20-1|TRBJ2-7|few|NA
CSARGPAGDPYEQYF
TGCAGTGCAAGGGGGCCAGCGGGGGATCCCTACGAGCAGTACTTC
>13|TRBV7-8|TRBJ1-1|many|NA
CASSSWDHTEAFF
TGTGCCAGCAGCTCCTGGGACCACACTGAAGCTTTCTTT
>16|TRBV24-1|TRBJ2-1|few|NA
CATSDLQESSYNEQFF
TGTGCCACCAGTGACCTCCAGGAGAGCTCCTACAATGAGCAGTTCTTC
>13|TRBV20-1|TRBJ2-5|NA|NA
CSARNRRQETQYF
TGCAGTGCTAGAAATCGGCGCCAAGAGACCCAGTACTTC
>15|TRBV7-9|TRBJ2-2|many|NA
CASTPPGPSTGELFF
TGTGCCAGCACCCCTCCGGGCCCTTCAACCGGGGAGCTGTTTTTT
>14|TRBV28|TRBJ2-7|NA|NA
CASRIGGDLYEQYF
TGTGCCAGTAGGATCGGAGGGGATCTCTACGAGCAGTACTTC
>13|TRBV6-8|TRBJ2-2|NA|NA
CASSPTRTGELFF
TGTGCCAGCAGCCCTACTAGGACCGGGGAGCTGTTTTTT
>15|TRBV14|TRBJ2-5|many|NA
CASSQGDHTQETQYF
TGTGCCAGCAGCCAAGGGGACCACACCCAGGAGACCCAGTACTTC
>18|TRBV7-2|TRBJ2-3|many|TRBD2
CASSFSLRERGATDTQYF
TGTGCCAGCAGCTTTTCCCTGAGGGAGCGGGGGGCGACGGATACGCAGTATTTT
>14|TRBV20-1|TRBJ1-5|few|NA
CSARDLKGGQPQHF
TGCAGTGCTAGAGATCTTAAGGGAGGACAGCCCCAGCATTTT
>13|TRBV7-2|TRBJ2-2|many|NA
CASSPANTGELFF
TGTGCCAGCAGCCCGGCGAACACCGGGGAGCTGTTTTTT